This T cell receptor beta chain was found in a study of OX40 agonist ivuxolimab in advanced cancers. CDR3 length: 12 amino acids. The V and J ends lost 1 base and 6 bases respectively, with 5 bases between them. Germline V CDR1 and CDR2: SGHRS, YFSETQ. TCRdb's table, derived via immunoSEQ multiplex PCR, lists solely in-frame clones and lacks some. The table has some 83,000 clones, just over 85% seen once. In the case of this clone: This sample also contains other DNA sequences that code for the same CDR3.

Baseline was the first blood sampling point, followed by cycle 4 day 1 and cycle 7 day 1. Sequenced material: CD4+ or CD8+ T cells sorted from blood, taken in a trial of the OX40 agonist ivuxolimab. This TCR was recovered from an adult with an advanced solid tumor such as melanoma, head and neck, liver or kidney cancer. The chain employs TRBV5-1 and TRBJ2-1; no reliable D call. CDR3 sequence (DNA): TGCGCCAGCAGCTTGCTGGGCAATGAGCAGTTCTTC. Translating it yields CASSLLGNEQFF. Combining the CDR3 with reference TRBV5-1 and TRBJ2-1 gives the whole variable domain KAGVTQTPRYLIKTRGQQVTLSCSPISGHRSVSWYQQTPGQGLQFLFEYFSETQRNKGNFPGRFSGRQFSNSRSEMNVSTLELGDSALYLCASSLLGNEQFFGPGTRLTVL.